What follows is one T cell receptor (beta chain) and its context. What it binds is not known. These data come from a study of graft-versus-host responses after intestinal transplantation. In the study overall: Anti-thymocyte globulin served as induction for all recipients, who then took tacrolimus and steroids for 3 to 4 years. Study-wide results and caveats: Researchers found GvH clones in recipient marrow, and some showed up first in ileum or blood. High graft-versus-host to host-versus-graft clonal ratios were found in allografts of patients who had graft-donor T cell macrochimerism. Early post-transplant HvG declines tracked with peak circulating GvH clone levels.

CDR3 length: 14 residues. V lost 6 bases and J lost 5; bases outside the gene matches: 5. Germline lookup yields CDR1 MDHEN and CDR2 SYDVKM. Profiled with immunoSEQ multiplex PCR; TCRdb holds only in-frame clones, not every one. Among about 45,000 clones listed, 90% to 95% were seen once. The material was PBMCs, obtained 524 days after transplant. The TCR comes from a human patient who received an intestinal transplant, so some T cells may come from the graft donor. The rearrangement links TRBV28 to TRBJ2-5; 11 nucleotides line up with TRBD2. As DNA, the CDR3 is TGTGCCAGCAGCTTAGCGGGAGGGCCGGAGACCCAGTACTTC. It translates to CASSLAGGPETQYF.